These T cell receptor beta chains were read from a single sample in a study of blood T cell repertoires in COVID-19. Some clones are missing from TCRdb's copy, which holds only in-frame ones; the method was immunoSEQ multiplex PCR. The sample lists 70,000 to 95,000 clones, about 85% occurring once. Sequencing was performed on peripheral blood. Every receptor here comes from a woman in her 70s with active or convalescent COVID-19. Each CDR3 is given with its conserved first and last residue. A D gene is named only where the DNA matches it firmly. Part of the rows lack a size; the others show once, few, many or a class for expanded clones.

d_gene	abundance	v_gene	j_gene	CDR3nt	CDR3aa
-	few	TRBV2	TRBJ1-1	TGTGCCAGCAGCGGGACAAAGTCCCACTTT	CASSGTKSHF
-	-	TRBV6-2/TRBV6-3	TRBJ1-6	TGTGCCAGCAGCTCACCCGGTGGCGGGGGCGGAGAAGGGCACTTT	CASSSPGGGGGEGHF
-	-	TRBV3-1/TRBV3-2	TRBJ1-3	TGTGCCAGCAGCCAAGATCTTAACTCTGGAAACACCATATATTTT	CASSQDLNSGNTIYF
-	-	TRBV20-1	TRBJ1-4	TGCAGTGCTAAACTTGAAAAACTGTTTTTT	CSAKLEKLFF
-	-	TRBV6-6	TRBJ1-1	TGTGCCAGCAGCCACTTTCAACGCACTGAAGCTTTCTTT	CASSHFQRTEAFF
-	-	TRBV4-1	TRBJ2-4	TGCGCCAGCAGCCAAGATGAGGTAGTTTCCATTCAGTACTTC	CASSQDEVVSIQYF
TRBD1	-	TRBV5-4	TRBJ1-4	TGTGCCAGCAGCTTGTCGGCAGGGGGGACTAATGAAAAACTGTTTTTT	CASSLSAGGTNEKLFF
TRBD1	-	TRBV6-5	TRBJ1-6	TGTGCCAGTAGTTACTCAGGGACAGACAATTCACCCCTCCACTTT	CASSYSGTDNSPLHF
TRBD1	once	TRBV19	TRBJ1-6	TGTGCCAGTAGCGGACAGGGTTTTGAATCACCCCTCCACTTT	CASSGQGFESPLHF
-	-	TRBV14	TRBJ2-7	TGTGCCAGCAGCCAAGTGGAGGGGTCCGGATTCTACGAGCAGTACTTC	CASSQVEGSGFYEQYF
TRBD1	-	TRBV7-2	TRBJ1-6	TGTGCCAGCAGCCTCCGGACAGGGGGCTCCTATAATTCACCCCTCCACTTT	CASSLRTGGSYNSPLHF
TRBD1	-	TRBV6-5	TRBJ1-4	TGTGCCAGCTCCCGGTGGACAGGGGGCGAGGAAAAACTGTTTTTT	CASSRWTGGEEKLFF
-	few	TRBV7-9	TRBJ2-1	TGTGCCAGCAGCTTAGCGTGGCAGGGTCGGTATGAGCAGTTCTTC	CASSLAWQGRYEQFF
-	-	TRBV5-6	TRBJ1-2	TGTGCCAGCAGCTTGGACAGGTTACCCATTCGGGCTAACTATGGCTACACCTTC	CASSLDRLPIRANYGYTF
TRBD1	-	TRBV7-2	TRBJ2-3	TGTGCCAGCAGCCCAGGGGGCGCTAGCAGCTTCGATACGCAGTATTTT	CASSPGGASSFDTQYF
TRBD2	-	TRBV9	TRBJ2-3	TGTGCCAGCAGCCCCTTCGGCGGGGGGGCCCCAGATACGCAGTATTTT	CASSPFGGGAPDTQYF
TRBD1	-	TRBV6-1	TRBJ1-1	TGTGCCAGCAGTGCACCTTGGAAGGGGGCTGACACTGAAGCTTTCTTT	CASSAPWKGADTEAFF
-	-	TRBV6-5	TRBJ1-2	TGTGCCAGCAGTTGGGGGGATGACTATGGCTACACCTTC	CASSWGDDYGYTF
-	-	TRBV24-1	TRBJ1-1	TGTGCCACCAGGCGGACGGGAGAGGACACTGAAGCTTTCTTT	CATRRTGEDTEAFF
TRBD1	-	TRBV5-1	TRBJ1-2	TGCGCCAGCAGCTTGGATCGTCCGACAGGGCGAGGCTACACCTTC	CASSLDRPTGRGYTF
-	once	TRBV4-3	TRBJ2-7	TGCGCCAGCAGCCAAGGGGTGGGCGCGGGGGAGCAGTACTTC	CASSQGVGAGEQYF
-	-	TRBV5-6	TRBJ2-3	TGTGCCAGCAGTTCAGTCACAGGGATTCGAGATACGCAGTATTTT	CASSSVTGIRDTQYF
TRBD2	few	TRBV3-1/TRBV3-2	TRBJ2-5	TGTGCCAGCAGCCAAAACGTAGCGGGGGCTGAGACCCAGTACTTC	CASSQNVAGAETQYF
-	once	TRBV11-2	TRBJ2-7	TGTGCCAGCCGCATTACAGGGGGGGGCAACTACGAGCAGTACTTC	CASRITGGGNYEQYF
-	-	TRBV7-6	TRBJ2-7	TGTGCCAGCAGCTTAGCGCCGGGGAGCGACTACGAGCAGTACTTC	CASSLAPGSDYEQYF
-	-	TRBV11-3	TRBJ2-5	TGTGCCAGCAGCTTAGACGGAGAGACCCAGTACTTC	CASSLDGETQYF
-	few	TRBV7-9	TRBJ1-3	TGTGCCAGCAGCTGGCCCCCGGGCAGGACACTAACTGGAAACACCATATATTTT	CASSWPPGRTLTGNTIYF
-	-	TRBV10-3	TRBJ1-2	TGTGCCATCAGTAAAATAGAAGCTGGCTACACCTTC	CAISKIEAGYTF
TRBD1	once	TRBV15	TRBJ1-2	TGTGCCACCAGCAGCCGGACAGAAGACAGGGATGGCTACACCTTC	CATSSRTEDRDGYTF
-	-	TRBV19	TRBJ2-6	TGTGCCAGTAGAGGAGGAGTCTCTGGGGCCAACGTCCTGACTTTC	CASRGGVSGANVLTF
-	few	TRBV7-2	TRBJ2-7	TGTGCCAGCAGCTTAGGGAGGGGTTACGAGCAGTACTTC	CASSLGRGYEQYF
TRBD2	-	TRBV5-1	TRBJ2-3	TGCGCCAGCAGCCAAGGGAGGACTAGCGGGGAACTCACAGATACGCAGTATTTT	CASSQGRTSGELTDTQYF
-	-	TRBV5-4	TRBJ1-2	TGTGCCAGCAGCTTGGTCCTACAGGAGGGATATGGCTACACCTTC	CASSLVLQEGYGYTF
-	-	TRBV10-3	TRBJ1-1	TGTGCCATCAGGGACAGTCATGAAGCTTTCTTT	CAIRDSHEAFF
TRBD1	-	TRBV9	TRBJ1-2	TGTGCCAGCAGCGTAGATCAGGGGGCGGCAGCGTATAATGGCTACACCTTC	CASSVDQGAAAYNGYTF
TRBD1	few	TRBV4-1	TRBJ2-3	TGCGCCAGCAGCCAAGTTTCCGGGACAGGGGCGACAGATACGCAGTATTTT	CASSQVSGTGATDTQYF
TRBD1	-	TRBV28	TRBJ1-2	TGTGCCAGCAGAAACCCCGGGACAGTGGTTGGCTACACCTTC	CASRNPGTVVGYTF
TRBD1	-	TRBV2	TRBJ1-6	TGTGCCAGCAGTCTCCAGGGGGGATATAATTCACCCCTCCACTTT	CASSLQGGYNSPLHF
-	few	TRBV14	TRBJ1-6	TGTGCCAGCAGCCAGACCGGGACGCGGGGAAATTCACCCCTCCACTTT	CASSQTGTRGNSPLHF
-	-	TRBV6-1	TRBJ2-2	TGTGCCAGCACACGGGATTACACCGGGGAGCTGTTTTTT	CASTRDYTGELFF
-	-	TRBV2	TRBJ2-7	TGTGCCAGCAACCTTGAGGGGGTTAGCTCCTACGAGCAGTACTTC	CASNLEGVSSYEQYF
TRBD2	-	TRBV6-6	TRBJ2-7	TGTGCCAGCAGCCCGGGGGGGTACGAGCAGTACTTC	CASSPGGYEQYF
TRBD1	-	TRBV7-9	TRBJ2-5	TGTGCCAGCAGCCCGACGCAGGGGGCTCTGTGGGAGACCCAGTACTTC	CASSPTQGALWETQYF
TRBD1	-	TRBV28	TRBJ2-7	TGTGCCAGCAGTGTAACAGGGGCTACCTACGAGCAGTACTTC	CASSVTGATYEQYF
-	-	TRBV2	TRBJ2-3	TGTGCCAGCAGTACTAACCCGATGGATACTAGCAGCTATTTT	CASSTNPMDTSSYF
TRBD1	-	TRBV5-1	TRBJ2-1	TGCGCCAGCAGCGTGGGACAGAACAATGAGCAGTTCTTC	CASSVGQNNEQFF
-	-	TRBV5-1	TRBJ2-7	TGCGCCAGCAGCTTGGAAGACAGCTACGAGCAGTACTTC	CASSLEDSYEQYF
-	-	TRBV19	TRBJ1-1	TGTGCCAGTAAGAAACAGCCGTTGAACACTGAAGCTTTCTTT	CASKKQPLNTEAFF
TRBD1	-	TRBV6-5	TRBJ2-2	TGTGCCAGCAGTTCCCAGGGGGCGAGCACCGGGGAGCTGTTTTTT	CASSSQGASTGELFF
TRBD1	-	TRBV9	TRBJ1-2	TGTGCCAGCAGCGCCCGGGACAGGGGGCTTAACTATGGCTACACCTTC	CASSARDRGLNYGYTF
-	-	TRBV29-1	TRBJ2-2	TGCAGCGTTGATTCCGGGACACAGAACACCGGGGAGCTGTTTTTT	CSVDSGTQNTGELFF
-	-	TRBV6-6	TRBJ1-2	TGTGCCAGCAGTTACCAGGGGCGTTATAACTATGGCTACACCTTC	CASSYQGRYNYGYTF
TRBD1	-	TRBV7-2	TRBJ1-3	TGTGCCAGCAGCTTACAGGGTGCAGGGGGAGGAAACACCATATATTTT	CASSLQGAGGGNTIYF
-	few	TRBV6-5	TRBJ2-7	TGTGCCAGCAGTCAGGAGGGGATATCCGAGCAGTACTTC	CASSQEGISEQYF
-	once	TRBV7-8	TRBJ1-1	TGTGCCAGCAGCTTAGAGCCGGTGAACACTGAAGCTTTCTTT	CASSLEPVNTEAFF
-	-	TRBV7-2	TRBJ2-7	TGTGCCAGCAGCCCGGGGACCTACGAGCAGTACTTC	CASSPGTYEQYF
-	-	TRBV5-1	TRBJ2-3	TGCGCCAGCAGCTTGTCTCCGGGAGGCACAGATACGCAGTATTTT	CASSLSPGGTDTQYF
-	-	TRBV11-2	TRBJ1-3	TGTGCCAGCAGCTTATCTTCGGCGGGCTCTGGAAACACCATATATTTT	CASSLSSAGSGNTIYF
TRBD1	-	TRBV5-1	TRBJ1-2	TGCGCCAGCAGCTTGGGGACAGGGGGCGACTATGGCTACACCTTC	CASSLGTGGDYGYTF
-	-	TRBV5-4	TRBJ2-4	TGTGCCAGCAGCTACGGACCAGGGGTAGCCAAAAACATTCAGTACTTC	CASSYGPGVAKNIQYF